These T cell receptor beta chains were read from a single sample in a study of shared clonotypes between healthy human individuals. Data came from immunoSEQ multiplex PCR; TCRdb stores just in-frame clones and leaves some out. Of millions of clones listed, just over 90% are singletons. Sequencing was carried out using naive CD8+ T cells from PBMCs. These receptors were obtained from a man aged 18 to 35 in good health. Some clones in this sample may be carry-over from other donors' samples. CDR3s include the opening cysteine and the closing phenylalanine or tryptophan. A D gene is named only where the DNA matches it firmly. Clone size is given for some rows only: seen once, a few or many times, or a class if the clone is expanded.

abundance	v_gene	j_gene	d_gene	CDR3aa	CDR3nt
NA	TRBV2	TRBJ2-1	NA	CASSERGPEKYNEQFF	TGTGCCAGCAGCGAAAGAGGCCCGGAAAAATACAATGAGCAGTTCTTC
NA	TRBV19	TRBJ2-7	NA	CASSSSGYEQYF	TGTGCCAGTAGTAGTTCCGGTTACGAGCAGTACTTC
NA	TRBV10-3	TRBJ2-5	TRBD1	CAISEDRGDTQYF	TGTGCCATCAGTGAGGACAGGGGAGACACCCAGTACTTC
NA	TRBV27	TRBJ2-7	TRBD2	CASSFGGGSYEQYF	TGTGCCAGCAGTTTCGGGGGGGGTTCCTACGAGCAGTACTTC
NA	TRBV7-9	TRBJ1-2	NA	CASSDTWWRLYGYTF	TGTGCCAGCAGCGATACATGGTGGCGCCTATATGGCTACACCTTC
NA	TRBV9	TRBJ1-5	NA	CASSQGWNQPQHF	TGTGCCAGCAGCCAGGGTTGGAATCAGCCCCAGCATTTT
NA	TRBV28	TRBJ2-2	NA	CASSPLGVGSGELFF	TGTGCCAGCAGTCCCTTGGGGGTCGGGTCCGGGGAGCTGTTTTTT
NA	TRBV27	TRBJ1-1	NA	CASSTYHTGRAFF	TGTGCCAGCAGTACGTACCATACAGGGAGAGCTTTCTTT
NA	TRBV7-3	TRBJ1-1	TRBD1	CASSPSPDRFEAFF	TGTGCCAGCAGCCCCTCCCCGGACAGGTTTGAAGCTTTCTTT
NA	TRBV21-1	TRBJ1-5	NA	CASSPQEWANQPQHF	TGTGCCAGCAGCCCCCAGGAATGGGCCAATCAGCCCCAGCATTTT
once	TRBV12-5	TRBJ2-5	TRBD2	CASGLVLAGGKETQYF	TGTGCTAGTGGTTTGGTCCTAGCGGGAGGAAAAGAGACCCAGTACTTC
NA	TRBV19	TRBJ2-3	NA	CASSDGTDTQYF	TGTGCCAGTAGTGACGGCACAGATACGCAGTATTTT
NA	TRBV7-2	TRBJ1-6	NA	CASSLGAAPKNSPLHF	TGTGCCAGCAGCTTAGGAGCGGCACCCAAGAACTCACCCCTCCACTTT
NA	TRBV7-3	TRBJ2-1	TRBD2	CASSLLAGPYNEQFF	TGTGCCAGCAGTCTCCTAGCGGGACCCTACAATGAGCAGTTCTTC